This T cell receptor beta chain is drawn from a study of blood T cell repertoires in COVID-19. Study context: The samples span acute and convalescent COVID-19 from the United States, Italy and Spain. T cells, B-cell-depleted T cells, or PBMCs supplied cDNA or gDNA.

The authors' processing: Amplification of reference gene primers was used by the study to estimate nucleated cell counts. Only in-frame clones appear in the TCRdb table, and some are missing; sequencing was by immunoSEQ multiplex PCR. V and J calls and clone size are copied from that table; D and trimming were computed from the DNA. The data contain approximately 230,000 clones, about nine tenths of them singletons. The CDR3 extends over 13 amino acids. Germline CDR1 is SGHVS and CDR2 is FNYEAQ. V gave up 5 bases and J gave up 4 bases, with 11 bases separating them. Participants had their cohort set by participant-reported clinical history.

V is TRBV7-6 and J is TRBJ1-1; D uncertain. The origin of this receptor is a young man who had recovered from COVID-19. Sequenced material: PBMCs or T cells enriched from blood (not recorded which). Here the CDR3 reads CASSPDRSTEAFF. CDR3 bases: TGTGCCAGCAGCCCAGACCGGAGCACTGAAGCTTTCTTT.